This T cell receptor (beta chain) was recorded in a study of sequential checkpoint blockade in melanoma. About the research overall: After nivolumab or ipilimumab alone, about two dozen patients had week-13 rebiopsies. Study-level points and caveats: Pretreatment TIL clonality tracked with response in the nivolumab-first arm.

There are 17 residues in the CDR3. CDR1 and CDR2 from the germline V gene are SGHNT and YENEEA. Trimming at V came to 5 bases and at J to 0 bases, leaving 11 bases not matched to a gene. Treatment reported: randomized to nivolumab then ipilimumab (arm A) or the reverse (arm B). Profiling relied on immunoSEQ multiplex PCR, and the TCRdb table lists in-frame clones only, not all of them. Seen here are around 10,000 clones, 25% to 30% observed once, and the top ten hold 20% to 30%. This clone was seen only a few times. The antigen is not known. This clonotype was sampled from a human donor with melanoma. Sequenced material: tumor tissue (inferred from file names), taken from a patient given nivolumab and ipilimumab in sequence. The genes are TRBV11-3 and TRBJ2-3; TRBD2 aligns across 7 bases. The CDR3 loop is CASSHPPSGFSTDTQYF. In DNA form, the CDR3 reads TGTGCCAGCAGCCATCCTCCTAGCGGATTTAGCACAGATACGCAGTATTTT.